This is a list of T cell receptor beta chains from one sample in a study of blood T cell repertoires in COVID-19. Clones were read by immunoSEQ multiplex PCR, and TCRdb kept only the in-frame ones, dropping some. The data hold about 300,000 clones, with 88% observed a single time. Sample: peripheral blood. The source of these receptors is a woman aged 25 to 39 with COVID-19, enrolled during active disease. Each CDR3 is given with its conserved first and last residue. The D gene is left open where the match is weak. The listing skips clone size in some rows; elsewhere it reads once, few, many or a size class.

clone_size	cdr3_length	v_call	d_call	j_call	cdr3_nt	cdr3_aa
.	15	TRBV24-1	.	TRBJ2-1	TGTGCCACCAGTGATGCAGTAAAAATCTACAATGAGCAGTTCTTC	CATSDAVKIYNEQFF
.	16	TRBV4-1	.	TRBJ1-5	TGCGCCAGCAGCCAAGAAACCGGCGTCGGAGGGCAGCCCCAGCATTTT	CASSQETGVGGQPQHF
.	11	TRBV2	.	TRBJ2-7	TGTGCCAGCAGTGAGGCCCACGAGCAGTACTTC	CASSEAHEQYF
once	13	TRBV14	.	TRBJ1-5	TGTGCCAGCAGCCAAGATCGGGATCAGCCCCAGCATTTT	CASSQDRDQPQHF
.	13	TRBV7-9	TRBD1	TRBJ2-7	TGTGCCAGCAACCAACAGGGGGCCCACGAGCAGTACTTC	CASNQQGAHEQYF
.	13	TRBV3-1/TRBV3-2	.	TRBJ2-5	TGTGCCAGCAGCCATAGGAGTCAAGAGACCCAGTACTTC	CASSHRSQETQYF
.	14	TRBV18	TRBD1	TRBJ1-6	TGTGCCAGCTCACCAGGGACAGGGGCTTCACCCCTCCACTTT	CASSPGTGASPLHF
.	18	TRBV7-9	.	TRBJ1-2	TGTGCCAGCAGCCCAGGGGTCGGGCAGGGAACCGAAAACTATGGCTACACCTTC	CASSPGVGQGTENYGYTF
.	15	TRBV7-2	TRBD1	TRBJ1-2	TGTGCCAGCAGCTTGACAGGGCAAGTCTTCTATGGCTACACCTTC	CASSLTGQVFYGYTF
.	15	TRBV2	TRBD1	TRBJ1-5	TGTGCCAGCAGTAAGGGGGCCGATGGCAATCAGCCCCAGCATTTT	CASSKGADGNQPQHF
.	14	TRBV7-2	TRBD1	TRBJ1-2	TGTGCCAGCAGCGCAGGGGGACGGTGGTATGGCTACACCTTC	CASSAGGRWYGYTF
once	17	TRBV19	TRBD1	TRBJ2-3	TGTGCCAGTAGTATAGAGGGGACAGGGGACTCCACAGATACGCAGTATTTT	CASSIEGTGDSTDTQYF
.	12	TRBV13	.	TRBJ1-1	TGTGCCAGCAGCCTCTCCCGCACTGAAGCTTTCTTT	CASSLSRTEAFF
.	15	TRBV11-3	TRBD1	TRBJ2-5	TGTGCCAGCAGCATAACAGGGGGCTACCAAGAGACCCAGTACTTC	CASSITGGYQETQYF
.	13	TRBV3-1/TRBV3-2	.	TRBJ1-1	TGTGCCAGCAGCCAAGGTTCCCTAACTGAAGCTTTCTTT	CASSQGSLTEAFF
few	15	TRBV6-6	TRBD2	TRBJ2-1	TGTGCCAGCAGTCTAGCGGGGGGGCGGGTAGGTGAGCAGTTCTTC	CASSLAGGRVGEQFF
.	17	TRBV6-2/TRBV6-3	TRBD1	TRBJ1-5	TGTGCCAGCAGTTACGACAGGGGGGTCTATAGCAATCAGCCCCAGCATTTT	CASSYDRGVYSNQPQHF
once	12	TRBV2	.	TRBJ1-1	TGTGCCAGCAAACTAGAAGCCACTGAAGCTTTCTTT	CASKLEATEAFF
.	17	TRBV11-2	TRBD2	TRBJ2-3	TGTGCCAGCAGCAAGACTAGCGGGGGACTCGGCACAGATACGCAGTATTTT	CASSKTSGGLGTDTQYF
.	13	TRBV2	TRBD1	TRBJ2-3	TGTGCCACCGAGGGACAGGGGATAGATACGCAGTATTTT	CATEGQGIDTQYF
.	17	TRBV14	TRBD2	TRBJ2-3	TGTGCCAGCAGCCAAGATTTCCTAGCGGGGGTGATGGATACGCAGTATTTT	CASSQDFLAGVMDTQYF
.	15	TRBV9	TRBD2	TRBJ2-1	TGTGCCAGCAGCGTAGGTAGCGGGGGGTACAATGAGCAGTTCTTC	CASSVGSGGYNEQFF
.	16	TRBV4-2	.	TRBJ1-3	TGTGCCAGCAGCAACGGGGATCGGGGCTCTGGAAACACCATATATTTT	CASSNGDRGSGNTIYF
.	16	TRBV5-5	TRBD2	TRBJ2-5	TGTGCCAGCAGCTTGGTCGGCGGGGGGGCCGTGGAGACCCAGTACTTC	CASSLVGGGAVETQYF
few	15	TRBV7-2	.	TRBJ2-7	TGTGCCAGCAGCTCAGGACTACCAAAGTCCTACGAGCAGTACTTC	CASSSGLPKSYEQYF
.	15	TRBV19	TRBD2	TRBJ2-7	TGTGCCAGTAGTATAGCGGCTAGCGGTTCTATCGAGCAGTACTTC	CASSIAASGSIEQYF
.	14	TRBV2	.	TRBJ1-5	TGTGCCAGCAGTGAGAACGGGGTCAATCAGCCCCAGCATTTT	CASSENGVNQPQHF
once	12	TRBV5-1	.	TRBJ1-2	TGCGCCAGCAGCTTGAACACCTATGGCTACACCTTC	CASSLNTYGYTF
.	15	TRBV2	.	TRBJ1-5	TGTGCCAGCAGTGATTCAGCGTGGAGCAATCAGCCCCAGCATTTT	CASSDSAWSNQPQHF
.	14	TRBV7-2	TRBD1	TRBJ2-5	TGTGCCAGCAGCTCCCGGACAGGCGTGGAGACCCAGTACTTC	CASSSRTGVETQYF
.	14	TRBV7-9	.	TRBJ1-1	TGTGCCAGCAGCTTAGCATCCGGGAACACTGAAGCTTTCTTT	CASSLASGNTEAFF
.	13	TRBV7-9	.	TRBJ1-4	TGTGCCAGCAGCCCGACGGGAGGCGAAAAACTGTTTTTT	CASSPTGGEKLFF
.	16	TRBV5-1	TRBD2	TRBJ2-1	TGCGCCAGCAGCTTAGGACTAGCGGGGACCTACAATGAGCAGTTCTTC	CASSLGLAGTYNEQFF
.	14	TRBV2	.	TRBJ1-1	TGTGCCAGCAGTAGACAGGTCGTGAACACTGAAGCTTTCTTT	CASSRQVVNTEAFF
.	13	TRBV2	.	TRBJ1-1	TGTGCCAGCAGTGAGGGGGGAAGAACTGAAGCTTTCTTT	CASSEGGRTEAFF
.	12	TRBV6-1	.	TRBJ1-2	TGTGCCAGCAGTGAAAGGGGGTATGGCTACACCTTC	CASSERGYGYTF
.	17	TRBV27	.	TRBJ1-4	TGTGCCAGCAGTCAACTTGGGCCAGAAACAACTAATGAAAAACTGTTTTTT	CASSQLGPETTNEKLFF
.	17	TRBV5-1	.	TRBJ2-7	TGCGCCAGCAGCGGGGGCGCAGGTCGAGGGGTATCCTACGAGCAGTACTTC	CASSGGAGRGVSYEQYF
.	17	TRBV5-1	TRBD2	TRBJ2-1	TGCGCCAGCAGCTTGGTTACGACTAGCGAGACCTACAATGAGCAGTTCTTC	CASSLVTTSETYNEQFF
.	15	TRBV6-5	TRBD1	TRBJ1-2	TGTGCCAGCAGTTACGGAACAGGGGGTTACTATGGCTACACCTTC	CASSYGTGGYYGYTF
.	14	TRBV24-1	.	TRBJ1-1	TGTGCCACCAGTTACCCTACAGGGAACACTGAAGCTTTCTTT	CATSYPTGNTEAFF
.	14	TRBV29-1	.	TRBJ1-1	TGCAGCGTTGAAGTGGGAGGGTTGGGCACTGAAGCTTTCTTT	CSVEVGGLGTEAFF
.	16	TRBV4-1	TRBD1	TRBJ1-6	TGCGCCAGCAGCCAAGTGTACAGGGACAGGTCGACACCCCTCCACTTT	CASSQVYRDRSTPLHF
.	16	TRBV9	TRBD2	TRBJ2-2	TGTGCCAGCAGCGTAGCGGGGGGGCTCGGCACCGGGGAGCTGTTTTTT	CASSVAGGLGTGELFF
.	16	TRBV5-5	.	TRBJ1-2	TGTGCCAGCAGCTTGAGGTTGAGGGTATCTAACTATGGCTACACCTTC	CASSLRLRVSNYGYTF
.	15	TRBV4-2	TRBD1	TRBJ1-2	TGTGCCAGCAGCCCCCCGACAGGGATTGGGAATGGCTACACCTTC	CASSPPTGIGNGYTF
.	13	TRBV11-3	.	TRBJ1-2	TGTGCCAGCAGCCGGTCAGGGTTTTCTGGCTACACCTTC	CASSRSGFSGYTF
.	15	TRBV19	.	TRBJ1-5	TGTGCCAGTACTCCGGGGACTCGAGGCAATCAGCCCCAGCATTTT	CASTPGTRGNQPQHF
.	16	TRBV2	TRBD1	TRBJ1-5	TGTGCCAGCAGCAACACTCAGACAGGGCATAACCAGCCCCAGCATTTT	CASSNTQTGHNQPQHF
.	12	TRBV12-5	.	TRBJ2-2	TGTGCTAGTGGCCTAGGATTCGGGGAGCTGTTTTTT	CASGLGFGELFF